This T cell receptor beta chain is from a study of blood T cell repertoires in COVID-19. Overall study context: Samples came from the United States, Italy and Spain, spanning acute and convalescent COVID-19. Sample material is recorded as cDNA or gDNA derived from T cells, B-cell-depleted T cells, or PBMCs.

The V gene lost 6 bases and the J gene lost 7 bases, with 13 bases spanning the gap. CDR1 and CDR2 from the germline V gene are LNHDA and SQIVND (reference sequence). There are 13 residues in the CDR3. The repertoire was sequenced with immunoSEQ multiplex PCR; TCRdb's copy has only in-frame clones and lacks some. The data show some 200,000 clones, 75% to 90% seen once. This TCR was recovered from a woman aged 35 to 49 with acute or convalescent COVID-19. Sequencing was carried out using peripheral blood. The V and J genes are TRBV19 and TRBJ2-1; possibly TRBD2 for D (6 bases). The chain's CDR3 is CASRGGAGNEQFF. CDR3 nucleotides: TGTGCCAGTAGGGGAGGAGCCGGTAATGAGCAGTTCTTC. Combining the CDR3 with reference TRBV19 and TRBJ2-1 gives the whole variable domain DGGITQSPKYLFRKEGQNVTLSCEQNLNHDAMYWYRQDPGQGLRLIYYSQIVNDFQKGDIAEGYSVSREKKESFPLTVTSAQKNPTAFYLCASRGGAGNEQFFGPGTRLTVL.